The entry below gives a single T cell receptor (beta chain) sequence along with its context. This specimen comes from a study of blood T cell repertoires in COVID-19. Background on the study: Samples of COVID-19 (acute and convalescent) were obtained from the United States, Italy and Spain.

The V gene lost 6 bases and the J gene lost 10 bases, with 21 bases spanning the gap. Germline V gene lookup returns CDR1 SEHNR and CDR2 FQNEAQ (reference sequence). This CDR3 comprises 14 residues. Per the original data handling: Scientists estimated how many nucleated cells there were by amplifying reference gene primers. Libraries were prepared by immunoSEQ multiplex PCR; TCRdb keeps only in-frame clonotypes and omits some of them. The V and J calls and the clone size are those of that table, but D and trimming were determined from the DNA. Among a few hundred thousand clones, around 92% were seen once, and the ten largest hold 11%.

Sequencing was carried out using peripheral blood. The receptor comes from a woman younger than 45 with COVID-19, enrolled during active disease. V is TRBV7-9 and J is TRBJ1-2, with D tentatively TRBD1 (6 bases). The CDR3 DNA reads TGTGCCAGCAGAAGTCGGGGGGCGCTCATCGACTACACCTTC. Translated: CASRSRGALIDYTF.